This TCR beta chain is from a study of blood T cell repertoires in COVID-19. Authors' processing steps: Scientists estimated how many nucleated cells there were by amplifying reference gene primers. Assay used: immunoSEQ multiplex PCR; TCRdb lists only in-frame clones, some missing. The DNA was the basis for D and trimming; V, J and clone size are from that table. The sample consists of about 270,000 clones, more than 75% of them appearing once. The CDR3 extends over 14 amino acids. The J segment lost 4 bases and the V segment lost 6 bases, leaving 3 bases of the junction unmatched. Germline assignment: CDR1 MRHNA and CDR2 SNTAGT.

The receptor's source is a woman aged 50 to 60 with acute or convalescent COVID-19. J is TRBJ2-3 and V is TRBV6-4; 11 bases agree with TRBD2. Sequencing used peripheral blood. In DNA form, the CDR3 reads TGTGCCAGCAGCGTGGGACTAGCGGCAGATACGCAGTATTTT. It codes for CASSVGLAADTQYF.